This T cell receptor beta chain was captured by sequencing in a study of identical twins. General study points: Fewer insertions marked abundant cord blood beta clonotypes; young adult naive trended weakly, memory not at all. The study found weaker excess twin sharing in beta out-of-frame sequences.

CDR1 is MNHEY and CDR2 is SVGEGT in the germline V gene. The trim removed 10 bases at V and 5 bases at J, leaving 8 bases unmatched. The CDR3 loop spans 13 amino acids. This clonotype was counted a few times. What it binds is not known. TCRdb ran MiXCR on the 5' RACE reads and lists one entry per CDR3 protein. The table lists roughly 1,500,000 distinct CDR3 sequences, 25% to 35% of them singletons, with about 0.27% in the top ten. Specimen: cord blood. V and J are TRBV6-2 or TRBV6-3 and TRBJ2-5; TRBD2 aligns across 9 bases. The TCR sequence derives from a newborn girl in good health. The CDR3 coding sequence is TGTGCCACCGAGACTAGCGGTGGGGAGACCCAGTACTTC. Translation gives CATETSGGETQYF.